The present entry profiles one T cell receptor beta chain with its context. What it binds is unknown. The data derive from a study of T-cell memory formation after mild COVID-19. Study-wide results and limits: The authors left the SARS-CoV-2 specificity of second-wave clones peaking on day 37 unconfirmed. Some responding clones appeared in pre-infection memory, suggesting cross-reactive memory joined. CD4+ contracting clones lay mainly in CM and EM, CD8+ ones in EMRA. Contracting clones from day 15 to 85 showed balanced CD4/CD8; later expanders favored CD4+.

V was pared by 5 bases and J by 4 bases, with 23 bases between. Germline assignment: CDR1 SGHTA and CDR2 FQGNSA. The CDR3 length is 17 residues. Via MiXCR, TCRdb re-called the 5' RACE reads, giving one row per CDR3 protein. The sample lists nearly 250,000 distinct CDR3 sequences; 15% were seen once. The chain carries TRBV7-2 and TRBJ1-1, with D perhaps TRBD1 (5 bases). Material: PBMCs or a T cell subset sorted from them (not recorded which). The sequence derives from an adult woman who had mild COVID-19 (a few samples of this study predate the infection). Cell type and time point are not known. CDR3 amino acids: CASSQRGILGKSTEAFF. In nucleotides, the CDR3 is TGTGCCAGCAGCCAGCGGGGCATCTTAGGGAAGAGCACTGAAGCTTTCTTT.